The 11 T cell receptor beta chains reported below all come from one sample, sequenced in a study of beta chain features in type 1 diabetes. Study-wide findings and caveats: TCRB CDR3s from Type 1 diabetes patients were moderately but significantly shorter in all four CD4+ subsets.

Every isolated RNA sample was fully reverse transcribed, so sequencing captured expressed TCRB transcripts. Measured with immunoSEQ multiplex PCR; TCRdb has only the in-frame clones, and not every one. The repertoire includes 230,000 or so clones, 16% of them detected once, and about 0.085% sits in the top ten. These receptors have no identified antigens. Sequencing was carried out using naive CD4+ T cells from blood. The receptors here all came from a man aged 30 to 45 with type 1 diabetes.

The J gene is TRBJ2-3, the V gene TRBV9; no clear D. The CDR3 is 14 amino acids. The ends were cut back, 0 bases at V and 2 bases at J, with 7 bases in the middle. Per germline, CDR1 SGDLS and CDR2 YYNGEE. This CDR3 is CASSVGTTTDTQYF. For the CDR3, the DNA is TGTGCCAGCAGCGTAGGCACTACCACAGATACGCAGTATTTT.

The chain combines TRBV5-4 with TRBJ1-2; 7 bases fit TRBD1. Trimming cost V 2 bases and J 0 bases; bases outside gene matches: 1. Germline lookup yields CDR1 SGHNT and CDR2 YYREEE (reference sequence). CDR3 length: 14 residues. This CDR3 reads CASSFGTANYGYTF. In DNA, the CDR3 is TGTGCCAGCAGCTTCGGGACAGCTAACTATGGCTACACCTTC.

A few counts support this clone. Other DNA sequences in the same sample also yield this CDR3. V and J are TRBV9 and TRBJ2-3; D remains unclear. The germline V gene encodes CDR1 SGDLS and CDR2 YYNGEE. V was cut by 0 bases and J by 1 base, with 0 bases left in between. The CDR3 loop spans 12 amino acids. The CDR3 loop reads CASSVGTDTQYF. CDR3 in DNA: TGTGCCAGCAGCGTAGGCACAGATACGCAGTATTTT.

The chain combines TRBV7-7 with TRBJ2-5, with TRBD1 matching 8 bases. Germline lookup yields CDR1 SSHAT and CDR2 FNYEAQ (reference sequence). The CDR3 spans 14 residues. Trimming cost V 4 bases and J 5 bases; bases outside gene matches: 6. The CDR3 sequence: CASSSGQGGETQYF. The CDR3, as DNA: TGTGCCAGCAGCTCCGGACAGGGCGGGGAGACCCAGTACTTC.

The chain recombines TRBV19 with TRBJ2-7; D is possibly TRBD2 (6 bases). The CDR3 length is 15 residues. The V end was cut by 4 bases, the J end by 3 bases, with 16 bases between. Germline loops: CDR1 LNHDA, CDR2 SQIVND (reference sequence). Written as DNA, the CDR3 is TGTGCCAGTAGTAGGGAGCGGGTTCCTCTCTACGAGCAGTACTTC. Protein sequence: CASSRERVPLYEQYF.

The chain uses TRBV29-1 and TRBJ1-1; 8 positions agree with TRBD1. Germline V gives CDR1 SQVTM, CDR2 ANQGSEA. The CDR3 sequence is 13 residues long. V lost 4 bases, J lost 3 bases, and 4 bases stayed unmatched. CDR3 protein: CSVGQGRDTEAFF. The CDR3 region has the DNA TGCAGCGTTGGACAGGGGCGGGACACTGAAGCTTTCTTT.

For this clone: Other DNA sequences in this sample translate to the same CDR3. The rearrangement joins TRBV30 to TRBJ2-3; D not resolved. This CDR3 is built from 11 residues. V was trimmed by 3 bases and J by 3 bases, leaving 4 bases between them. Germline loops: CDR1 GTSNPN, CDR2 SVGIG (reference sequence). In nucleotides, the CDR3 is TGTGCCTGGAGAAGGACAGATACGCAGTATTTT. Its protein product is CAWRRTDTQYF.

This clone was counted only a few times. The CDR3 DNA follows: TGTGCCAGCAGCTTAGTAGGGACAGGGCAGAGGAATGAGCAGTTCTTC. It encodes CASSLVGTGQRNEQFF. The chain has TRBV7-6 and TRBJ2-1; 9 bases are shared with TRBD1. The CDR3 runs 16 residues. V dropped 1 base and J dropped 7; count of bases not matched to a gene: 8. Germline CDR1 SGHVS, CDR2 FNYEAQ.

This clone was picked up a small number of times. The V gene is TRBV28, the J gene TRBJ1-1, with D tentatively TRBD1 (5 bases). The CDR3 has 13 amino acids. Trimming pared 5 bases from V and 2 bases from J, leaving 9 bases between. Germline CDR1 is MDHEN and CDR2 is SYDVKM. The chain's CDR3 is CASSRDGNTEAFF. The CDR3 region has the DNA TGTGCCAGCAGTCGGGACGGCAACACTGAAGCTTTCTTT.

J is TRBJ1-6 and V is TRBV9; D ambiguous. Between the trimmed V and J ends, which lost 0 bases and 8 bases, there was a span of 3 bases. CDR1 SGDLS and CDR2 YYNGEE come from the germline V gene. The CDR3 is made up of 12 amino acids. In nucleotides, the CDR3 is TGTGCCAGCAGCGTAGAGGATTCACCCCTCCACTTT. It yields the protein CASSVEDSPLHF. Supplemented by reference TRBV9 and TRBJ1-6, the full variable domain reads DSGVTQTPKHLITATGQRVTLRCSPRSGDLSVYWYQQSLDQGLQFLIQYYNGEERAKGNILERFSAQQFPDLHSELNLSSLELGDSALYFCASSVEDSPLHFGNGTRLTVT.

The V gene is TRBV27, the J gene TRBJ2-7; 10 positions match TRBD1. V lost 8 bases and J lost 6; bases outside the gene matches: 16. CDR1 and CDR2 from the germline V gene are MNHEY and SMNVEV (reference sequence). There are 16 residues in the CDR3. For the CDR3, the DNA is TGTGCCAGCGCCCTTACTGCCGGGACAGGGGTACCCGAGCAGTACTTC. Translation: CASALTAGTGVPEQYF.